One sample yielded the 27 T cell receptor beta chains listed below, sequenced in a study of T cells in Graves' hyperthyroidism and ophthalmopathy. RNA transcripts gave rise to amplified TCR beta CDR3 regions. The HTBI primer set was used in a first-round RT-PCR of the TCR CDR3. TCRdb called the multiplex PCR reads again in MiXCR, with one record for every CDR3 protein. The repertoire holds fewer than 900,000 distinct CDR3 sequences, with roughly 17% as singletons. The material sequenced was blood. These receptors came from a man between 18 and 29 years old with Graves' hyperthyroidism.

The V and J genes are TRBV11-3 and TRBJ2-3, with 8 positions matching TRBD1. CDR1 SGHNT and CDR2 YENEEA come from the germline V gene. Germline trimming cut 4 bases from V and 2 bases from J; bases unmatched to any gene: 5. CDR3 length equals 15 residues. The CDR3 nucleotides are TGTGCCAGCAGCTCGGACAGGGTGTCCACAGATACGCAGTATTTT. Its translation is CASSSDRVSTDTQYF.

The V and J genes are TRBV19 and TRBJ2-2; the match to TRBD2 covers 8 bases. The V gene end was trimmed by 6 bases and the J gene end by 0 bases; junction bases not matched to a gene: 9. Germline V CDR1 and CDR2: LNHDA, SQIVND (reference sequence). This CDR3 spans 17 amino acids. The DNA of the CDR3 is TGTGCCAGTAGCTTTACTAGCGGAGGGCCGAACACCGGGGAGCTGTTTTTT. It codes for CASSFTSGGPNTGELFF.

This clonotype was observed many times. V is TRBV11-2 and J is TRBJ2-3, with 9 nucleotides matching TRBD2. The CDR3 contains 17 residues. The V segment lost 1 base and the J segment 3 bases; nucleotides outside the gene matches: 8. Germline V CDR1 and CDR2: SGHAT, FQNNGV. The CDR3 DNA sequence: TGTGCCAGCAGCTTAGGGGTAGCGGGAGTATGGACAGATACGCAGTATTTT. This encodes CASSLGVAGVWTDTQYF.

This clonotype was detected many times. At one end, the junction sequence differs from germline, possibly due to a read error. This rearrangement joins TRBV7-2 to TRBJ2-5; the match to TRBD1 covers 10 bases. Looked up from germline, CDR1 is SGHTA and CDR2 is FQGNSA. This CDR3 spans 16 amino acids. The CDR3: CASSLGGTGVQGTQYF. CDR3 DNA sequence: TGTGCCAGCAGCTTAGGGGGGACAGGGGTCCAAGGGACCCAGTACTTC. Combining the CDR3 with reference TRBV7-2 and TRBJ2-5 gives the whole variable domain GAGVSQSPSNKVTEKGKDVELRCDPISGHTALYWYRQSLGQGLEFLIYFQGNSAPDKSGLPSDRFSAERTGGSVSTLTIQRTQQEDSAVYLCASSLGGTGVQGTQYFGPGTRLLVL.

This clonotype came up a few times. The rearrangement uses TRBV6-1 and TRBJ1-1, with TRBD1 matching over 8 bases. Germline lookup yields CDR1 MNHNS and CDR2 SASEGT. The CDR3 is 18 residues long. Trimming removed 0 bases from V and 2 bases from J; junction bases left unmatched: 11. The CDR3 loop is CASSEANIRGQANTEAFF. CDR3 DNA: TGTGCCAGCAGTGAAGCAAATATTCGGGGACAGGCAAACACTGAAGCTTTCTTT.

This clonotype came up many times. The rearrangement links TRBV7-9 to TRBJ2-5; 8 bases map to TRBD1. The CDR3 is 13 amino acids. J was trimmed by 4 bases and V by 5 bases; bases with no gene match: 3. Germline-derived CDR1 and CDR2 are SEHNR and FQNEAQ (reference sequence). The DNA for the CDR3 is TGTGCCAGCAGCACCGACAGGGGAGAGACCCAGTACTTC. It translates to CASSTDRGETQYF.

This clonotype has a count of ten or more. Here the CDR3 DNA reads TGTGCCAGCTCATTACGATACCCAGGGGATGAGCAGTTCTTC. Translating gives CASSLRYPGDEQFF. The chain has TRBV18 and TRBJ2-1, with D maybe TRBD1 (6 bases). Germline CDR1 reads KGHSH; CDR2 reads LQKENI. Trimming took 5 bases from V and 8 from J, leaving 16 bases between them. The CDR3 length is 14 residues.

At least ten counts were recorded for this clonotype. This rearrangement joins TRBV6-1 to TRBJ2-7; D might be TRBD1 or TRBD2, each matching 6 bases. Trimming took 4 bases from V and 4 from J, leaving 11 bases between them. The V gene's germline CDR1 is MNHNS and CDR2 SASEGT. The CDR3 consists of 13 residues. CDR3 sequence reads: CASSVRDIYEQYF. The CDR3 DNA reads as TGTGCCAGCAGTGTGCGGGACATTTACGAGCAGTACTTC.

This sequence joins TRBV11-1 and TRBJ1-6; 8 nucleotides align to TRBD1. In germline, CDR1 is SGHAT, CDR2 FQDESV (reference sequence). The length of the CDR3 is 15 residues. The trim removed 4 bases at V and 5 bases at J, leaving 4 bases unmatched. The DNA of the CDR3 is TGTGCCAGCAGCTACACGGGACAGGATAATTCACCCCTCCACTTT. It codes for CASSYTGQDNSPLHF.

Details on this clonotype: One base away lies a much larger clone, so this may be a sequencing read error. V is TRBV12-3 or TRBV12-4 and J is TRBJ2-3; D unresolved. Trimming left V 5 bases short and J 6 bases short, with 9 bases between. The CDR3 totals 12 residues. The CDR3 protein is CASSENRDTQYF. CDR3 sequence (DNA): TGTGCCAGCAGTGAAAACCGGGATACGCAGTATTTT.

This clonotype was counted many times. The CDR3 region is CASSRGYWNTEAFF. CDR3 nucleotides: TGTGCCAGCAGTCGAGGGTATTGGAACACTGAAGCTTTCTTT. The chain employs TRBV28 and TRBJ1-1; D not certain. Germline values: CDR1 MDHEN, CDR2 SYDVKM. Trimming shortened V by 5 bases and J by 1 base, and 11 bases separated the two germline ends. This CDR3 has 14 residues.

Ten or more counts support this clonotype. V and J are TRBV6-2 or TRBV6-3 and TRBJ2-7, with a tentative D call TRBD1 (5 bases). V gave up 1 base and J gave up 0 bases, with 10 bases separating them. The CDR3 is 15 amino acids. CDR1 and CDR2 from the germline V gene are MNHEY and SVGEGT. CDR3 nucleotides: TGTGCCAGCAGTTACTTGGGGCGGAGCTCCTACGAGCAGTACTTC. It encodes CASSYLGRSSYEQYF.

This clonotype was detected a few times. The J gene is TRBJ2-6, the V gene TRBV13, with D maybe TRBD2 (5 bases). Deletions cut 6 bases from V and 4 bases from J, with 22 bases between. The CDR3 runs 18 residues. Germline V CDR1 and CDR2: PRHDT, FYEKMQ (reference sequence). CDR3: CASSYQAVSTPGANVLTF. The CDR3 DNA reads as TGTGCCAGCAGTTATCAAGCGGTTTCTACGCCCGGGGCCAACGTCCTGACTTTC.

This chain connects TRBV9 to TRBJ2-5; the match to TRBD1 covers 7 bases. V lost 3 bases and J lost 0; bases outside the gene matches: 5. CDR1 is SGDLS, CDR2 YYNGEE, per germline. The CDR3 covers 15 residues. Written as DNA, the CDR3 is TGTGCCAGCAGCGCTACGACAGGGTACCAAGAGACCCAGTACTTC. It codes for CASSATTGYQETQYF. The full variable domain, rest sourced from reference TRBV9 and TRBJ2-5, is DSGVTQTPKHLITATGQRVTLRCSPRSGDLSVYWYQQSLDQGLQFLIQYYNGEERAKGNILERFSAQQFPDLHSELNLSSLELGDSALYFCASSATTGYQETQYFGPGTRLLVL.

This clonotype came up a few times. The chain joins TRBV11-2 to TRBJ2-3; D is possibly TRBD1 or TRBD2 (5 bases each). Trimming shortened V by 6 bases and J by 4 bases, and 17 bases separated the two germline ends. This CDR3 contains 15 residues. Germline V gives CDR1 SGHAT, CDR2 FQNNGV. The CDR3 sequence is CASSPGPRVPDTQYF. The CDR3 coding sequence is TGTGCCAGCAGTCCGGGACCACGAGTGCCAGATACGCAGTATTTT.

V is TRBV9 and J is TRBJ2-7; TRBD2 agrees at 10 bases. Unmatched junction bases numbered 8, after V lost 0 bases and J lost 5 bases. The germline gives CDR1 SGDLS, CDR2 YYNGEE. The CDR3 length is 16 residues. The CDR3 loop reads CASSVGASGSSHEQYF. The CDR3 nucleotides are TGTGCCAGCAGCGTAGGAGCTAGCGGGAGTTCCCACGAGCAGTACTTC.

At least ten counts were recorded for this clonotype. The chain links TRBV12-3 or TRBV12-4 to TRBJ1-5; D is possibly TRBD1 (6 bases). The CDR3 has 15 residues. Trimming pared 5 bases from V and 5 bases from J, leaving 16 bases between. The DNA for the CDR3 is TGTGCCAGCAGTCCTCGGGGGGGCGCGGATCAGCCCCAGCATTTT. This gives the protein CASSPRGGADQPQHF.

The chain is built from TRBV5-1 and TRBJ2-7; 7 bases agree with TRBD2. CDR3 size: 16 residues. Germline CDR1 and CDR2: SGHRS and YFSETQ. After removal of 0 bases from V and 2 bases from J, the junction contained 8 bases not matched to a gene. The CDR3 here is CASSLGVAGRAYEQYF. CDR3 sequence (DNA): TGCGCCAGCAGCTTGGGTGTAGCGGGCCGCGCCTACGAGCAGTACTTC. The complete variable domain, with remaining parts taken from reference TRBV5-1 and TRBJ2-7, reads KAGVTQTPRYLIKTRGQQVTLSCSPISGHRSVSWYQQTPGQGLQFLFEYFSETQRNKGNFPGRFSGRQFSNSRSEMNVSTLELGDSALYLCASSLGVAGRAYEQYFGPGTRLTVT.

The chain joins TRBV7-9 to TRBJ2-2; TRBD2 agrees at 14 bases. CDR3 length: 17 residues. Germline V CDR1 and CDR2: SEHNR, FQNEAQ (reference sequence). V shed 3 bases and J 5 bases; nucleotides not matched to a gene: 5. The CDR3 DNA is TGTGCCAGCAGCTTCCCCGGGACTAGCGGGAGAACCGGGGAGCTGTTTTTT. Protein: CASSFPGTSGRTGELFF. Based on the CDR3 plus reference TRBV7-9 and TRBJ2-2, the full variable domain is DTGVSQNPRHKITKRGQNVTFRCDPISEHNRLYWYRQTLGQGPEFLTYFQNEAQLEKSRLLSDRFSAERPKGSFSTLEIQRTEQGDSAMYLCASSFPGTSGRTGELFFGEGSRLTVL.

This clonotype showed up many times. This chain joins TRBV10-3 and TRBJ2-7; 7 nucleotides line up with TRBD2. Trimming at V came to 4 bases and at J to 12 bases, leaving 12 bases not matched to a gene. CDR3 length: 13 residues. The germline V gene encodes CDR1 ENHRY and CDR2 SYGVKD. CDR3 DNA sequence: TGTGCCATCAGTGCGGGGGGACCTACGGAATCGTACTTC. It codes for CAISAGGPTESYF.

The table lists this clonotype with a few counts. The chain carries TRBV29-1 and TRBJ2-5; 10 nucleotides align to TRBD2. V shed 4 bases and J 5 bases; nucleotides not matched to a gene: 7. The CDR3 covers 14 residues. CDR1 and CDR2 from the germline V gene are SQVTM and ANQGSEA. CDR3 loop: CSVVLAGVYETQYF. CDR3 in DNA: TGCAGCGTTGTTCTAGCGGGAGTCTATGAGACCCAGTACTTC.

This clonotype was counted between two and nine times. This rearrangement joins TRBV7-9 to TRBJ2-7; D uncertain. This CDR3 contains 12 residues. The V and J ends lost 5 bases and 3 bases respectively, with 8 bases between them. Germline loops: CDR1 SEHNR, CDR2 FQNEAQ (reference sequence). CDR3 protein: CASSIEYYEQYF. The CDR3 bases are TGTGCCAGCAGCATTGAATACTACGAGCAGTACTTC.

The chain carries TRBV11-2 and TRBJ2-5; a possible D gene is TRBD2 (5 bases). The V end lost 5 bases, the J end lost 1 base, and 14 bases lay between the germline ends. Germline CDR1 is SGHAT and CDR2 is FQNNGV. This CDR3 has 15 amino acids. CDR3 region: CASSHPFAGQETQYF. CDR3 coding DNA: TGTGCCAGCAGCCATCCTTTCGCGGGCCAAGAGACCCAGTACTTC.

Ten or more counts support this clonotype. This chain joins TRBV30 and TRBJ2-7, with 11 bases that match TRBD2. Germline V gene sequence: CDR1 GTSNPN, CDR2 SVGIG (reference sequence). This CDR3 is 14 amino acids long. With V trimmed by 3 bases and J by 2 bases, 3 bases remained unmatched. The CDR3 DNA follows: TGTGCCTGGAGGTCGGGACTAGCGGCCTACGAGCAGTACTTC. This gives the protein CAWRSGLAAYEQYF.

The rearrangement joins TRBV20-1 to TRBJ2-3; TRBD2 is a possible D gene (6 bases). Germline V CDR1 and CDR2: DFQATT, SNEGSKA (reference sequence). This CDR3 has 15 amino acids. V was shortened by 3 bases and J by 0 bases, with 13 bases between the two germline ends. The CDR3 coding sequence is TGCAGTGCTAGCGGCGGGGCTAGCAGCACAGATACGCAGTATTTT. This codes for CSASGGASSTDTQYF.

The chain combines TRBV19 with TRBJ2-1, with D tentatively TRBD2 (5 bases). With 5 bases removed from V and 8 bases from J, the gap between germline ends came to 19 bases. Germline V CDR1 and CDR2: LNHDA, SQIVND (reference sequence). This CDR3 is 15 amino acids long. The CDR3 loop is CASSPTGNPMDEQFF. Here the CDR3 DNA reads TGTGCCAGTAGTCCTACCGGGAATCCCATGGATGAGCAGTTCTTC.

This clonotype was observed a few times. The V and J genes are TRBV13 and TRBJ2-7, with TRBD2 matching over 7 bases. Germline lookup yields CDR1 PRHDT and CDR2 FYEKMQ (reference sequence). Germline trimming cut 2 bases from V and 3 bases from J; bases unmatched to any gene: 4. The CDR3 sequence is 14 residues long. The CDR3: CASSLRTSHYEQYF. The CDR3 nucleotides are TGTGCCAGCAGCTTACGGACTAGTCACTACGAGCAGTACTTC.